This T cell receptor (beta chain) derives from a study of patients and donors after allogeneic stem cell transplantation. TCRdb redid the calling of the RT-PCR reads with MiXCR, one entry per CDR3 protein. Seen here are roughly 140,000 distinct CDR3 sequences, 30% to 45% observed once, and the top ten hold about 50%. CDR1 SGHAT and CDR2 FQNNGV come from the germline V gene. The V and J ends lost 4 bases and 2 bases respectively, with 14 bases between them. CDR3 length: 15 residues. What was sequenced was blood, either unsorted or a sorted T cell fraction (not recorded which). This clonotype was sampled from a human donor who was either an allogeneic HSCT recipient or a stem cell or donor lymphocyte infusion donor (not recorded which). It is not recorded whose cells these are; they may come from a transplant donor. The V and J genes are TRBV11-2 and TRBJ2-5; D not certain. The CDR3 here is CASSSYASNQETQYF. The CDR3 nucleotides are TGTGCCAGCAGCTCCTATGCCAGTAATCAAGAGACCCAGTACTTC.